The entry that follows covers one T cell receptor (beta chain) sequence. Antigen unknown. This entry is derived from a study of CD8+ T cells in alopecia areata. Study-wide results and limits: Patients shared TCRs less clearly than mice did, possibly owing to HLA.

The CDR3 covers 13 residues. CDR1 and CDR2 from the germline V gene are SGHDT and YYEEEE. The germline V and J ends were trimmed by 4 bases and 1 base, with 8 bases remaining between them. Following RNA extraction, reverse transcription yielded cDNA that acted as the sequencing template. Measured with immunoSEQ multiplex PCR; TCRdb has only the in-frame clones, and not every one. The data show about 110,000 clones, roughly 59% seen once. This chain uses TRBV5-6 with TRBJ1-1; the D gene is possibly TRBD1 (5 bases). Specimen: CD8+ T cells sorted from blood. This TCR was sampled from a human donor in good health. The CDR3 nucleotides read TGTGCCAGCAGCCCCGGGACGAACACTGAAGCTTTCTTT. Encoded protein: CASSPGTNTEAFF.